The 10 T cell receptor beta chains below were found in one sample sequenced in a study of blood T cell repertoires in COVID-19. The assay was immunoSEQ multiplex PCR, and TCRdb's table has in-frame clones only and misses some. The repertoire consists of about 74,000 clones, with about nine tenths occurring once and the leading ten covering approximately 29%. Source material: peripheral blood. The receptors derive from an elderly woman with active or convalescent COVID-19.

The J gene is TRBJ2-3, the V gene TRBV7-2, with 9 bases that match TRBD1. The CDR3 sequence is 15 residues long. CDR1 SGHTA and CDR2 FQGNSA come from the germline V gene. V lost 6 bases and J lost 1; bases outside the gene matches: 5. The DNA for the CDR3 is TGTGCCAGCAGTTCACAGGGGGCGCGCACAGATACGCAGTATTTT. Its translation is CASSSQGARTDTQYF. Using reference TRBV7-2 and TRBJ2-3 for the parts outside the CDR3, the full variable domain is GAGVSQSPSNKVTEKGKDVELRCDPISGHTALYWYRQSLGQGLEFLIYFQGNSAPDKSGLPSDRFSAERTGGSVSTLTIQRTQQEDSAVYLCASSSQGARTDTQYFGPGTRLTVL.

This clone was counted a few times. The rearrangement uses TRBV30 and TRBJ1-1; unclear D gene. Germline values: CDR1 GTSNPN, CDR2 SVGIG (reference sequence). The V end was cut by 4 bases, the J end by 1 base, with 7 bases between. This CDR3 is 12 amino acids long. The DNA of the CDR3 is TGTGCCTGGACCCTCGGGAACACTGAAGCTTTCTTT. Protein: CAWTLGNTEAFF.

The chain links TRBV18 to TRBJ1-1; D possibly corresponds to TRBD1 (6 bases). V lost 7 bases and J lost 6, with 18 bases in between. Germline values: CDR1 KGHSH, CDR2 LQKENI. The CDR3 runs 14 residues. CDR3 in DNA: TGTGCCAGCTTTCTTTTTAAGGACAGACCTGAAGCTTTCTTT. Translation: CASFLFKDRPEAFF. The entire variable domain, with the rest obtained from reference TRBV18 and TRBJ1-1, is as follows: NAGVMQNPRHLVRRRGQEARLRCSPMKGHSHVYWYRQLPEEGLKFMVYLQKENIIDESGMPKERFSAEFPKEGPSILRIQQVVRGDSAAYFCASFLFKDRPEAFFGQGTRLTVV.

J is TRBJ1-1 and V is TRBV28; the match to TRBD1 covers 7 bases. Trimming at V came to 2 bases and at J to 3 bases, leaving 6 bases not matched to a gene. The germline CDR1 and CDR2 sequences are MDHEN and SYDVKM. This CDR3 is 15 amino acids long. CDR3 residues: CASSLMGDSYTEAFF. In DNA form, the CDR3 reads TGTGCCAGCAGTTTAATGGGGGACAGTTACACTGAAGCTTTCTTT. The full variable domain, its missing parts supplied by reference TRBV28 and TRBJ1-1, is DVKVTQSSRYLVKRTGEKVFLECVQDMDHENMFWYRQDPGLGLRLIYFSYDVKMKEKGDIPEGYSVSREKKERFSLILESASTNQTSMYLCASSLMGDSYTEAFFGQGTRLTVV.

The V call is TRBV7-9, the J call TRBJ2-1; D ambiguous. The germline V gene has CDR1 SEHNR and CDR2 FQNEAQ (reference sequence). V was clipped by 0 bases and J by 6 bases, with 12 bases between them. The CDR3 sequence is 15 residues long. The CDR3 is CASSLAGQLSNEQFF. The CDR3 DNA sequence: TGTGCCAGCAGCTTAGCGGGCCAGCTGTCCAATGAGCAGTTCTTC.

This chain joins TRBV6-5 and TRBJ2-3, with TRBD2 matching 10 bases. Unmatched junction bases numbered 8, after V lost 8 bases and J lost 3 bases. This CDR3 spans 15 amino acids. Germline CDR1 and CDR2: MNHEY and SVGAGI. CDR3 nucleotides: TGTGCCAGCGGACGACTAGCGGGCGGAACAGATACGCAGTATTTT. It translates to CASGRLAGGTDTQYF.

The V call is TRBV6-4, the J call TRBJ1-1; D possibly corresponds to TRBD1 (6 bases). The CDR3 is 15 residues long. V was trimmed by 6 bases and J by 0 bases, leaving 14 bases between them. The germline CDR1 and CDR2 sequences are MRHNA and SNTAGT. The CDR3 DNA reads TGTGCCAGCAGGAAGAACAGGGATGTGAACACTGAAGCTTTCTTT. It specifies CASRKNRDVNTEAFF.

This rearrangement joins TRBV5-1 to TRBJ2-1; 12 bases are shared with TRBD2. The CDR3 has 15 amino acids. With 3 bases clipped from V and 9 bases from J, the junction kept 7 bases outside the gene matches. Germline CDR1 SGHRS, CDR2 YFSETQ. CDR3 bases: TGCGCCAGCAGCTCCCTAGCGGGGGGGCTCACTGAGCAGTTCTTC. It encodes CASSSLAGGLTEQFF.

The gene calls are TRBV19 and TRBJ1-2; D may be TRBD1 (5 bases). The CDR3 spans 13 residues. Looked up from germline, CDR1 is LNHDA and CDR2 is SQIVND (reference sequence). V lost 5 bases and J lost 3, with 10 bases in between. The DNA of the CDR3 is TGTGCCAGTAGTCCCAGGGAATACTATGGCTACACCTTC. This codes for CASSPREYYGYTF.

This clone showed up just once. V gene TRBV6-2 or TRBV6-3 combines with J gene TRBJ1-2, with D tentatively TRBD1 (6 bases). CDR1 and CDR2 from the germline V gene are MNHEY and SVGEGT. V was cut by 6 bases and J by 0 bases, with 14 bases left in between. The CDR3 is 15 residues long. CDR3 region: CASSEGTMANYGYTF. The CDR3 region has the DNA TGTGCCAGCAGCGAGGGGACAATGGCTAACTATGGCTACACCTTC.